This T cell receptor beta chain was recorded in a study of CD8 T cells in ankylosing spondylitis. Study findings and constraints: Clones tied to disease were said to be significantly enriched in matched ankylosing spondylitis synovial fluid. What appeared characteristic of ankylosing spondylitis blood was a TCR beta motif of under 10 highly homologous variants.

Comments on this clonotype: Its specificity is not known.

There are 14 residues in the CDR3. The V end lost 0 bases, the J end lost 2 bases, and 11 bases lay between the germline ends. Germline V gene data show CDR1 as DFQATT and CDR2 as SNEGSKA (reference sequence). With molecular barcodes, quantitative 5'-RACE was used to make the TCR beta libraries. One entry per CDR3 protein, called by TCRdb with MiXCR from the 5' RACE reads. The sample has under 250,000 distinct CDR3 sequences, roughly 32% seen once. Input material: blood, either unsorted or a sorted T cell fraction (not recorded which). The TCR was taken from a male donor with ankylosing spondylitis or in good health (not recorded which). This chain connects TRBV20-1 to TRBJ2-7; maybe TRBD1 (6 bases). The CDR3 spells CSARDLQGAYEQYF. The CDR3 bases are TGCAGTGCTAGAGACCTACAGGGAGCCTACGAGCAGTACTTC.